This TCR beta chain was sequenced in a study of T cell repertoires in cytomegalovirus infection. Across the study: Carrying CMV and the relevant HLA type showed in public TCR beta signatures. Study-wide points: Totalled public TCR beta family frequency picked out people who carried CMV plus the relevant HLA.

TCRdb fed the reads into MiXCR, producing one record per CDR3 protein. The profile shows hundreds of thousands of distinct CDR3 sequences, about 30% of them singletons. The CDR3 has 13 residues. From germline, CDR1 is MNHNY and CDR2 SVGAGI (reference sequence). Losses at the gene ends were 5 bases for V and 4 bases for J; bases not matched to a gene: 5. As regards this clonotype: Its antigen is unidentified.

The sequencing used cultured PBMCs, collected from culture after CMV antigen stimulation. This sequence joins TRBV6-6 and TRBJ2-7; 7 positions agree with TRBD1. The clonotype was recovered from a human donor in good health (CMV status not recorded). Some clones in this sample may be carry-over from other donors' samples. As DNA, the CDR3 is TGTGCCAGCAGTGTTGACAGGGAGTACGAGCAGTACTTC. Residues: CASSVDREYEQYF.